In this sample, the clone carrying this T cell receptor beta chain turned up once. Its antigen is undetermined. These data come from a study of shared clonotypes between healthy human individuals. The protocol was immunoSEQ multiplex PCR, while the TCRdb copy is restricted to in-frame clones and leaves out a portion. The table shows 2 million to 2.5 million clones, with roughly 95% occurring only once. Findings of the study overall: The small donor group covered limited genetic and exposure diversity. Clonotypes not shared had lower generation probabilities than those common to all four donors. Estimated richness values were generally larger in naive subsets than in memory subsets.

Germline V CDR1 and CDR2: SGDLS, YYNGEE. CDR3 size: 16 residues. Trimming removed 0 bases from V and 4 bases from J; junction bases left unmatched: 7. Among the donors, all were Caucasian adults who lived in Nashville, Tennessee. The TCR comes from a man aged 18 to 30 in good health. The chain has TRBV9 and TRBJ2-3, with TRBD2 identical over 8 bases. Material: naive CD4+ T cells sorted from blood. Subset indicated: CD45RA+ positively selected. In DNA, the CDR3 is TGTGCCAGCAGCGTAGCGGGAGGGCCGTTCGCAGATACGCAGTATTTT. This gives the protein CASSVAGGPFADTQYF.